This is a list of T cell receptor beta chains from one sample in a study of cytomegalovirus exposure and HLA in healthy donors. Here immunoSEQ multiplex PCR was the method, and the copy in TCRdb shows in-frame clones only, minus some. This table has fewer than 250,000 clones, 81% appearing once. Sequences were obtained from PBMCs. These receptors came from a middle-aged man in good health and CMV-seropositive. Each CDR3 is given with its conserved first and last residue. The D gene is left open where the match is weak. Expanded clones get a size class; other rows say once, few or many, or leave the size out.

clone_size: NA; cdr3_length: 15; v_call: TRBV11-1; d_call: TRBD2; j_call: TRBJ2-5; cdr3_aa: CASSSGLARAETQYF; cdr3_nt: TGTGCCAGCAGCTCTGGACTAGCGAGGGCAGAGACCCAGTACTTC
clone_size: NA; cdr3_length: 14; v_call: TRBV5-1; d_call: NA; j_call: TRBJ1-3; cdr3_aa: CASHNPGNENTIYF; cdr3_nt: TGCGCCAGCCACAATCCGGGGAATGAAAACACCATATATTTT
clone_size: NA; cdr3_length: 13; v_call: TRBV2; d_call: NA; j_call: TRBJ1-4; cdr3_aa: CASTGAMDEKLFF; cdr3_nt: TGTGCCAGCACTGGGGCCATGGATGAAAAACTGTTTTTT
clone_size: NA; cdr3_length: 14; v_call: TRBV10-3; d_call: TRBD2; j_call: TRBJ2-1; cdr3_aa: CATAGLAVSNEQFF; cdr3_nt: TGTGCCACCGCGGGGCTAGCGGTTTCCAATGAGCAGTTCTTC
clone_size: NA; cdr3_length: 12; v_call: TRBV11-2; d_call: NA; j_call: TRBJ2-7; cdr3_aa: CASSTGACEQYF; cdr3_nt: TGTGCCAGCAGCACCGGAGCGTGCGAGCAGTACTTC
clone_size: NA; cdr3_length: 16; v_call: TRBV7-6; d_call: NA; j_call: TRBJ2-7; cdr3_aa: CASSLENNRVVYEQYF; cdr3_nt: TGTGCCAGCAGCTTAGAGAATAATAGAGTAGTCTACGAGCAGTACTTC
clone_size: NA; cdr3_length: 14; v_call: TRBV25-1; d_call: TRBD1; j_call: TRBJ2-7; cdr3_aa: CASSPGQGLYEQYF; cdr3_nt: TGTGCCAGCAGTCCTGGACAGGGCCTCTACGAGCAGTACTTC
clone_size: few; cdr3_length: 16; v_call: TRBV5-1; d_call: TRBD1; j_call: TRBJ2-1; cdr3_aa: CASSRPGTGDFNEQFF; cdr3_nt: TGCGCCAGCAGCCGCCCTGGGACAGGGGATTTTAATGAGCAGTTCTTC
clone_size: NA; cdr3_length: 15; v_call: TRBV7-9; d_call: NA; j_call: TRBJ2-1; cdr3_aa: CASSPRGPGYNEQFF; cdr3_nt: TGTGCCAGCAGCCCCCGTGGACCGGGGTACAATGAGCAGTTCTTC
clone_size: NA; cdr3_length: 16; v_call: TRBV2; d_call: NA; j_call: TRBJ2-1; cdr3_aa: CASSEFSGAGMSEQFF; cdr3_nt: TGTGCCAGCAGTGAATTTTCAGGGGCCGGAATGAGTGAGCAGTTCTTC
clone_size: NA; cdr3_length: 15; v_call: TRBV7-9; d_call: NA; j_call: TRBJ2-1; cdr3_aa: CASSQTGSSYNEQFF; cdr3_nt: TGTGCCAGCAGCCAGACAGGCAGCTCCTACAATGAGCAGTTCTTC
clone_size: NA; cdr3_length: 16; v_call: TRBV4-1; d_call: NA; j_call: TRBJ1-1; cdr3_aa: CASSQDGGGWGLEAFF; cdr3_nt: TGTGCCAGCAGCCAAGATGGGGGGGGGTGGGGCTTGGAAGCTTTCTTT
clone_size: once; cdr3_length: 16; v_call: TRBV5-1; d_call: TRBD1; j_call: TRBJ1-2; cdr3_aa: CASSPFPGQGANGYTF; cdr3_nt: TGCGCCAGCAGCCCCTTCCCGGGACAGGGGGCGAATGGCTACACCTTC
clone_size: NA; cdr3_length: 13; v_call: TRBV4-2; d_call: TRBD2; j_call: TRBJ2-1; cdr3_aa: CASSRGTNNEQFF; cdr3_nt: TGTGCCAGCAGCCGGGGGACTAACAATGAGCAGTTCTTC
clone_size: NA; cdr3_length: 14; v_call: TRBV30; d_call: TRBD1; j_call: TRBJ2-1; cdr3_aa: CAWSGTGGYNEQFF; cdr3_nt: TGTGCCTGGAGTGGGACAGGGGGCTACAATGAGCAGTTCTTC
clone_size: NA; cdr3_length: 14; v_call: TRBV6-4; d_call: TRBD2; j_call: TRBJ2-1; cdr3_aa: CASSKTSVGVEQFF; cdr3_nt: TGTGCCAGCAGCAAGACTAGCGTGGGGGTTGAGCAGTTCTTC
clone_size: once; cdr3_length: 15; v_call: TRBV9; d_call: NA; j_call: TRBJ2-3; cdr3_aa: CASSVRAAETDTQYF; cdr3_nt: TGTGCCAGCAGCGTACGAGCGGCTGAGACAGATACGCAGTATTTT
clone_size: NA; cdr3_length: 13; v_call: TRBV28; d_call: NA; j_call: TRBJ1-2; cdr3_aa: CASKAKQGSGYTF; cdr3_nt: TGTGCCAGCAAAGCTAAACAGGGTAGTGGCTACACCTTC
clone_size: NA; cdr3_length: 15; v_call: TRBV28; d_call: TRBD1; j_call: TRBJ2-7; cdr3_aa: CASSSTGTGVSEQYF; cdr3_nt: TGTGCCAGCAGTTCGACCGGGACAGGGGTCTCCGAGCAGTACTTC
clone_size: NA; cdr3_length: 13; v_call: TRBV6-4; d_call: TRBD1; j_call: TRBJ2-3; cdr3_aa: CASRGQGTDTQYF; cdr3_nt: TGTGCCAGCAGAGGACAGGGCACAGATACGCAGTATTTT
clone_size: NA; cdr3_length: 14; v_call: TRBV5-4; d_call: NA; j_call: TRBJ1-1; cdr3_aa: CASSLEAGNTEAFF; cdr3_nt: TGTGCCAGCAGCTTGGAGGCAGGGAACACTGAAGCTTTCTTT
clone_size: NA; cdr3_length: 13; v_call: TRBV19; d_call: TRBD2; j_call: TRBJ2-3; cdr3_aa: CASGGGAWDTQYF; cdr3_nt: TGTGCCAGTGGGGGAGGGGCCTGGGATACGCAGTATTTT
clone_size: NA; cdr3_length: 15; v_call: TRBV5-1; d_call: NA; j_call: TRBJ2-2; cdr3_aa: CASSVPLASTGELFF; cdr3_nt: TGCGCCAGCAGCGTGCCGTTGGCCAGCACCGGGGAGCTGTTTTTT
clone_size: NA; cdr3_length: 14; v_call: TRBV7-6; d_call: NA; j_call: TRBJ2-4; cdr3_aa: CASSPRWETGPQYF; cdr3_nt: TGTGCCAGCAGCCCCCGATGGGAGACAGGCCCCCAGTACTTC
clone_size: NA; cdr3_length: 16; v_call: TRBV5-4; d_call: TRBD2; j_call: TRBJ2-2; cdr3_aa: CASPGGTPVDTGELFF; cdr3_nt: TGTGCCAGCCCGGGGGGGACCCCTGTGGACACCGGGGAGCTGTTTTTT
clone_size: NA; cdr3_length: 14; v_call: TRBV25-1; d_call: TRBD2; j_call: TRBJ2-3; cdr3_aa: CASSWTSGSDTQYF; cdr3_nt: TGTGCCAGCAGTTGGACTAGCGGGAGCGATACGCAGTATTTT
clone_size: NA; cdr3_length: 15; v_call: TRBV5-4; d_call: NA; j_call: TRBJ1-2; cdr3_aa: CASSLTPKANYGYTF; cdr3_nt: TGTGCCAGCAGCTTGACACCGAAAGCTAACTATGGCTACACCTTC
clone_size: NA; cdr3_length: 15; v_call: TRBV19; d_call: NA; j_call: TRBJ1-2; cdr3_aa: CASSMVARTNYGYTF; cdr3_nt: TGTGCCAGTAGTATGGTCGCGAGAACTAACTATGGCTACACCTTC
clone_size: NA; cdr3_length: 15; v_call: TRBV6-5; d_call: NA; j_call: TRBJ2-7; cdr3_aa: CASIKTPGGNYEQYF; cdr3_nt: TGTGCCAGCATAAAAACCCCCGGGGGTAACTACGAGCAGTACTTC
clone_size: NA; cdr3_length: 14; v_call: TRBV9; d_call: NA; j_call: TRBJ2-1; cdr3_aa: CASSPERGYNEQFF; cdr3_nt: TGTGCCAGCAGCCCGGAGAGGGGGTACAATGAGCAGTTCTTC
clone_size: NA; cdr3_length: 13; v_call: TRBV5-4; d_call: NA; j_call: TRBJ2-1; cdr3_aa: CASSRRVGNEQFF; cdr3_nt: TGTGCCAGCAGTCGACGGGTGGGCAATGAGCAGTTCTTC
clone_size: NA; cdr3_length: 14; v_call: TRBV2; d_call: NA; j_call: TRBJ2-3; cdr3_aa: CASRTPGLPDTQYF; cdr3_nt: TGTGCCAGCCGAACTCCGGGACTTCCAGATACGCAGTATTTT
clone_size: NA; cdr3_length: 17; v_call: TRBV5-1; d_call: NA; j_call: TRBJ2-7; cdr3_aa: CASSLAVVSRASYEQYF; cdr3_nt: TGCGCCAGCAGCTTGGCCGTAGTGAGCAGGGCCTCCTACGAGCAGTACTTC
clone_size: few; cdr3_length: 15; v_call: TRBV7-8; d_call: TRBD1; j_call: TRBJ2-7; cdr3_aa: CASSQRWGQRYEQYF; cdr3_nt: TGTGCCAGCAGCCAACGCTGGGGACAGCGGTACGAGCAGTACTTC
clone_size: NA; cdr3_length: 13; v_call: TRBV6-1; d_call: NA; j_call: TRBJ1-4; cdr3_aa: CASIRGANEKLFF; cdr3_nt: TGTGCCAGCATCCGGGGAGCTAATGAAAAACTGTTTTTT
clone_size: few; cdr3_length: 20; v_call: TRBV7-8; d_call: TRBD1; j_call: TRBJ1-5; cdr3_aa: CASSPSRTGGSQNPNQPQHF; cdr3_nt: TGTGCCAGCAGCCCAAGCCGGACAGGGGGCTCACAAAATCCTAATCAGCCCCAGCATTTT
clone_size: NA; cdr3_length: 16; v_call: TRBV29-1; d_call: TRBD2; j_call: TRBJ2-3; cdr3_aa: CSVPIGLAGSTDTQYF; cdr3_nt: TGCAGCGTCCCCATCGGGCTAGCGGGAAGCACAGATACGCAGTATTTT
clone_size: NA; cdr3_length: 15; v_call: TRBV2; d_call: TRBD2; j_call: TRBJ2-5; cdr3_aa: CASSKSGRFQETQYF; cdr3_nt: TGTGCCAGCAGTAAGAGCGGGAGGTTCCAAGAGACCCAGTACTTC
clone_size: NA; cdr3_length: 15; v_call: TRBV23-1; d_call: NA; j_call: TRBJ2-7; cdr3_aa: CASSPRVRITYEQYF; cdr3_nt: TGCGCCAGCAGTCCCAGGGTCCGGATAACCTACGAGCAGTACTTC